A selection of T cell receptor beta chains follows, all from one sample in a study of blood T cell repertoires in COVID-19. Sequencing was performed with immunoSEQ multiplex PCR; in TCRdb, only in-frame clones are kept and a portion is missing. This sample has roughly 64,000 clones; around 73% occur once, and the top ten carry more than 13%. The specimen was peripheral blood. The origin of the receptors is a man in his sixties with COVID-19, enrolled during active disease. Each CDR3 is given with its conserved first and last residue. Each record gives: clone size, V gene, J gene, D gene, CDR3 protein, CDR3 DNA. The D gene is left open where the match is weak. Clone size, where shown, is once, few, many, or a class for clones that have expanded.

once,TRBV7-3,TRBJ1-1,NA,CASSLQGRTEAFF,TGTGCCAGCAGCTTACAAGGGAGAACTGAAGCTTTCTTT
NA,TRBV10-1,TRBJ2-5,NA,CASSESGVFGEETQYF,TGCGCCAGCAGTGAGTCGGGAGTTTTCGGGGAAGAGACCCAGTACTTC
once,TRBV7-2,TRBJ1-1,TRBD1,CASSLEQGMNTEAFF,TGTGCCAGCAGCTTAGAACAGGGGATGAACACTGAAGCTTTCTTT
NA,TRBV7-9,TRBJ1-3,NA,CASSPDRFGNTIYF,TGTGCCAGCAGCCCGGACAGATTTGGAAACACCATATATTTT
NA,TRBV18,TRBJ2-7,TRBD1,CASSPPGTGGEQYF,TGTGCCAGCTCACCACCCGGGACAGGGGGCGAGCAGTACTTC
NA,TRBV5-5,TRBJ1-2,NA,CASSFGGAEGYTF,TGTGCCAGCAGCTTTGGGGGCGCGGAAGGCTACACCTTC
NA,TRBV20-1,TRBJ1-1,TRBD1,CSAGPQGRAFF,TGCAGTGCTGGACCACAGGGGAGGGCTTTCTTT
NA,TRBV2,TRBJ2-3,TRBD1,CATELQGQDTQYF,TGTGCCACCGAATTACAGGGGCAAGATACGCAGTATTTT
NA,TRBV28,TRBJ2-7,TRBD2,CASRGTSGRPEIF,TGTGCCAGCAGGGGGACTAGCGGGAGGCCCGAAATCTTC
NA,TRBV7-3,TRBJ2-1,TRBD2,CASSLNPHSGGLSSYNEQFF,TGTGCCAGCAGCCTTAACCCTCATAGCGGGGGGCTGAGCTCCTACAATGAGCAGTTCTTC
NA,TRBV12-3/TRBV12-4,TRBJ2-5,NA,CASSLGGGETQYF,TGTGCCAGCAGTTTAGGCGGGGGCGAGACCCAGTACTTC
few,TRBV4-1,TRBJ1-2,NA,CASSQDGSRGSDGYTF,TGCGCCAGCAGCCAAGATGGTAGTAGGGGGTCGGATGGCTACACCTTC
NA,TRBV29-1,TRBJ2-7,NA,CSVVRGSYEQYF,TGCAGCGTTGTGCGGGGCTCCTACGAGCAGTACTTC
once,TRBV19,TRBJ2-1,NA,CASSIEPRPYNEQFF,TGTGCCAGTAGTATAGAACCGAGGCCCTACAATGAGCAGTTCTTC
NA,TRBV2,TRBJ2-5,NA,CASSASTLETQYF,TGTGCCAGCAGTGCCTCTACGCTAGAGACCCAGTACTTC
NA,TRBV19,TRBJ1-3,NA,CASSMGEVSSGNTIYF,TGTGCCAGTAGTATGGGGGAGGTTAGCTCTGGAAACACCATATATTTT